The rows below give T cell receptor beta chains drawn from one sample of a study of shared clonotypes between healthy human individuals. The data were produced by immunoSEQ multiplex PCR, yet TCRdb's version contains in-frame clones alone and is incomplete. The sample shows 600,000 to 750,000 clones, around 72% of them seen only once. The sample taken for sequencing was memory CD4+ T cells sorted from blood. The source is a woman in her twenties or thirties in good health. The CDR3 runs from the conserved cysteine through the conserved F or W. Fields, in order: J gene, V gene, D gene, clone size, CDR3 protein, CDR3 DNA. A D gene is named only where the DNA matches it firmly. Some rows have no size entry. The others give once, few or many, or a class for an expanded clone.

>TRBJ2-1|TRBV5-1|TRBD2|-
CASSPSSGAYNEQFF
TGCGCCAGCAGCCCATCTAGCGGCGCCTACAATGAGCAGTTCTTC
>TRBJ2-5|TRBV4-2|-|-
CASSQAGEDQETQYF
TGTGCCAGCAGCCAAGCGGGAGAAGACCAAGAGACCCAGTACTTC
>TRBJ2-3|TRBV30|TRBD1|-
CAWSTGADTQYF
TGTGCCTGGTCGACAGGGGCAGATACGCAGTATTTT
>TRBJ2-7|TRBV6-5|TRBD2|-
CASSSISGRASEQYF
TGTGCCAGCAGTTCCATCAGCGGGAGGGCCTCTGAGCAGTACTTC
>TRBJ1-3|TRBV5-5|-|-
CASSLSRNTIYF
TGTGCCAGCAGCTTATCTAGAAACACCATATATTTT
>TRBJ2-1|TRBV11-3|-|-
CASSRGAGSGVNEQFF
TGTGCCAGCAGCCGCGGGGCCGGGAGTGGTGTCAATGAGCAGTTCTTC
>TRBJ2-6|TRBV28|-|once
CASSRGVNSPSGANVLTF
TGTGCCAGCAGCCGCGGGGTTAATTCACCCTCTGGGGCCAACGTCCTGACTTTC
>TRBJ2-1|TRBV27|TRBD2|many
CASRWDSGASGGSQFF
TGTGCCAGCAGATGGGACAGTGGGGCTAGCGGGGGGTCGCAGTTCTTC
>TRBJ1-2|TRBV28|-|many
CASSWNGGYTF
TGTGCCAGCAGTTGGAATGGGGGCTACACCTTC
>TRBJ2-7|TRBV11-2|TRBD2|-
CASSQSLAGEYEQYF
TGTGCCAGCAGCCAATCATTAGCGGGTGAATACGAGCAGTACTTC
>TRBJ2-2|TRBV18|-|-
CASSPASSPAGELFF
TGTGCCAGCTCACCCGCTTCATCGCCAGCCGGGGAGCTGTTTTTT
>TRBJ2-7|TRBV27|-|-
CASVGRIPYEQYF
TGTGCCAGCGTCGGGCGTATCCCCTACGAGCAGTACTTC
>TRBJ1-2|TRBV6-5|-|-
CASSYQRANYGYTF
TGTGCCAGCAGTTACCAGAGAGCTAACTATGGCTACACCTTC
>TRBJ1-4|TRBV9|TRBD1|-
CASSPNRGEDEKLFF
TGTGCCAGCAGCCCCAACAGGGGAGAAGATGAAAAACTGTTTTTT
>TRBJ2-2|TRBV11-2|TRBD1|-
CASSSKGALKNTGELFF
TGTGCCAGCAGCTCTAAGGGGGCCCTCAAGAACACCGGGGAGCTGTTTTTT
>TRBJ2-3|TRBV14|-|-
CASSQTQGVRTDTQYF
TGTGCCAGCAGCCAAACACAGGGAGTGAGGACAGATACGCAGTATTTT
>TRBJ1-3|TRBV30|-|once
CAWSLEGKRSGNTIYF
TGTGCCTGGAGCCTAGAGGGGAAGAGGTCTGGAAACACCATATATTTT
>TRBJ2-7|TRBV6-5|TRBD2|few
CASSPLAGVYEQYF
TGTGCCAGCAGTCCACTAGCGGGAGTCTACGAGCAGTACTTC
>TRBJ1-2|TRBV19|TRBD1|few
CASSNGQGDGYTF
TGTGCCAGTAGTAATGGACAGGGCGATGGCTACACCTTC
>TRBJ2-2|TRBV29-1|TRBD2|few
CSVGAGGGELFF
TGCAGCGTTGGAGCGGGAGGCGGGGAGCTGTTTTTT
>TRBJ2-1|TRBV4-1|TRBD2|-
CASNRGLAGEEWYLDEQFF
TGCGCCAGCAATAGGGGACTAGCGGGAGAGGAGTGGTATCTGGATGAGCAGTTCTTC
>TRBJ2-7|TRBV5-6|-|-
CASRRDTYEQYF
TGTGCCAGCAGGCGGGATACCTACGAGCAGTACTTC
>TRBJ2-7|TRBV6-1|TRBD1|-
CASSEAGTGGGAQYF
TGTGCCAGCAGTGAAGCAGGGACAGGGGGCGGCGCGCAGTACTTC
>TRBJ2-1|TRBV28|-|-
CASSFSGTNEQFF
TGTGCCAGCAGTTTCTCCGGGACCAATGAGCAGTTCTTC
>TRBJ1-2|TRBV11-2|TRBD1|-
CASSSGTGGGYTF
TGTGCCAGCAGCTCCGGGACAGGGGGTGGCTACACCTTC
>TRBJ1-3|TRBV30|-|once
CAWSGGTAGNTIYF
TGTGCCTGGAGTGGGGGGACCGCTGGAAACACCATATATTTT
>TRBJ2-7|TRBV5-1|TRBD2|few
CARTSGSYLGFEQYF
TGCGCCAGGACTAGCGGGAGTTATCTCGGCTTCGAGCAGTACTTC
>TRBJ2-7|TRBV2|-|-
CASSEALGGHSYEQYF
TGTGCCAGCAGTGAAGCGCTTGGGGGGCACTCCTACGAGCAGTACTTC
>TRBJ2-1|TRBV20-1|-|-
CSALRSVEQFF
TGCAGTGCTCTACGATCGGTTGAGCAGTTCTTC
>TRBJ2-3|TRBV7-2|-|once
CASSLVVLVTDTQYF
TGTGCCAGCAGCTTAGTAGTGCTGGTCACAGATACGCAGTATTTT
>TRBJ2-3|TRBV7-2|-|-
CASRGPTAADTQYF
TGTGCCAGCAGGGGCCCTACTGCCGCAGATACGCAGTATTTT
>TRBJ2-1|TRBV11-2|-|-
CASSLSSSQRIYNEQFF
TGTGCCAGCAGCTTAAGTTCCTCTCAAAGGATCTACAATGAGCAGTTCTTC
>TRBJ2-1|TRBV19|TRBD2|-
CASRIAGGSDEQFF
TGTGCCAGCCGAATAGCGGGAGGGTCCGATGAGCAGTTCTTC
>TRBJ2-2|TRBV28|-|-
CASRGGETGELFF
TGTGCCAGCCGAGGGGGAGAGACCGGGGAGCTGTTTTTT
>TRBJ1-2|TRBV28|-|few
CASSSPAGDRSGYTF
TGTGCCAGCAGTTCCCCTGCAGGGGATCGGAGTGGCTACACCTTC
>TRBJ2-7|TRBV28|-|-
CASSSAGTLGTYEQYF
TGTGCCAGCAGCTCCGCCGGGACGTTAGGGACCTACGAGCAGTACTTC
>TRBJ1-1|TRBV11-1|TRBD1|-
CASSPATGGSEAFF
TGTGCCAGCAGCCCCGCCACAGGGGGCTCTGAAGCTTTCTTT
>TRBJ2-7|TRBV2|TRBD2|few
CACRASGPGEQYF
TGTGCCTGTCGGGCTAGCGGGCCCGGCGAGCAGTACTTC
>TRBJ2-1|TRBV21-1|-|few
CASSKGSKHPYNEQFF
TGTGCCAGCAGCAAAGGGAGCAAACATCCTTACAATGAGCAGTTCTTC
>TRBJ2-7|TRBV30|-|-
CAWKIGQTTYEQYF
TGTGCCTGGAAGATCGGACAGACGACCTACGAGCAGTACTTC
>TRBJ1-1|TRBV7-8|TRBD1|-
CASSSIPRGRPEAFF
TGTGCCAGCAGCTCGATTCCCAGGGGGAGGCCTGAAGCTTTCTTT
>TRBJ1-2|TRBV11-2|-|-
CASSLELGTREGGYTF
TGTGCCAGCAGCTTAGAATTGGGCACCCGCGAGGGTGGCTACACCTTC
>TRBJ1-5|TRBV10-2|-|-
CASKGNNQPQHF
TGCGCCAGCAAAGGGAACAATCAGCCCCAGCATTTT
>TRBJ1-5|TRBV7-2|TRBD1|-
CASSTTGSSNQPQHF
TGTGCCAGCAGCACGACAGGGTCGAGCAATCAGCCCCAGCATTTT
>TRBJ2-1|TRBV5-1|-|-
CASSLAWGSGPYNEQFF
TGCGCCAGCAGCTTGGCCTGGGGAAGCGGGCCGTACAATGAGCAGTTCTTC
>TRBJ1-1|TRBV30|TRBD1|-
CAWRKGAVTEAFF
TGTGCCTGGAGAAAGGGGGCGGTTACTGAAGCTTTCTTT
>TRBJ2-1|TRBV5-4|-|few
CASSFTGSYNEQFF
TGTGCCAGCAGCTTTACAGGGAGCTACAATGAGCAGTTCTTC
>TRBJ2-1|TRBV19|TRBD2|-
CASSSRASGPSSYNEQFF
TGTGCCAGTAGTAGTAGGGCTAGCGGGCCGAGCTCCTACAATGAGCAGTTCTTC
>TRBJ1-2|TRBV6-5|TRBD1|many
CASSYSTGQGIDGYTF
TGTGCCAGCAGTTACTCGACCGGACAGGGGATCGATGGCTACACCTTC
>TRBJ1-4|TRBV7-9|-|-
CASSLAGANEKLFF
TGTGCCAGCAGCTTAGCGGGGGCTAATGAAAAACTGTTTTTT